This entry lists 27 T cell receptor beta chains sequenced from one sample in a study of T cells expressing NK-cell markers. TCRdb reprocessed the 5' RACE reads, keeping one entry per CDR3 protein, no DNA. The sample spans 120,000 to 150,000 distinct CDR3 sequences; the ten largest clones claim around 12%. The sequenced sample was blood T cells: a sorted CD56 or NKG2C T cell subset, CD4+ or CD8+ T cells, or bulk PBMC T cells (not recorded which). These TCRs come from a man between 18 and 29 years old in good health.

The V call is TRBV6-2 or TRBV6-3, the J call TRBJ2-1; no DNA is available, so the TRBD2 call from TCRdb remains unchecked. Germline loops: CDR1 MNHEY, CDR2 SVGEGT. The CDR3 length is 16 residues. The CDR3 region is CASLQSGLAETNEQFF.

V usage is TRBV2 and J usage is TRBJ2-2; absent DNA, TCRdb's TRBD1 call cannot be checked. This CDR3 is 18 amino acids long. CDR1 SNHLY and CDR2 FYNNEI come from the germline V gene. CDR3 protein: CASSPLLTGGLDTGELFF.

This sequence joins TRBV6-1 and TRBJ2-1; TCRdb's D call, TRBD2, is unchecked because there is no DNA. The length of the CDR3 is 16 residues. Germline CDR1 is MNHNS and CDR2 is SASEGT. The CDR3 here is CASEREASGRIGEQFF.

The chain is built from TRBV19 and TRBJ2-1; checking the TCRdb D call of TRBD2 is not possible without DNA. Germline values: CDR1 LNHDA, CDR2 SQIVND (reference sequence). The CDR3 covers 15 residues. The chain's CDR3 is CASSPGLAGDNEQFF.

The J gene is TRBJ1-1, the V gene TRBV19. The CDR3 spans 13 residues. From germline, CDR1 is LNHDA and CDR2 SQIVND (reference sequence). The CDR3: CASSIEMWREAFF.

The gene calls are TRBV20-1 and TRBJ1-1; TCRdb returns TRBD1, unconfirmable since there is no DNA. Germline values: CDR1 DFQATT, CDR2 SNEGSKA (reference sequence). The CDR3 is made up of 14 amino acids. The CDR3 is CSARTLGGGPEAFF.

Here the CDR3 reads CAWSSRTAEETQYF. The rearrangement links TRBV30 to TRBJ2-5. CDR3 size: 14 residues. Germline values: CDR1 GTSNPN, CDR2 SVGIG (reference sequence).

CDR3 sequence: CASSPEARTDTQYF. The rearrangement links TRBV2 to TRBJ2-3; as DNA is missing, the TRBD1 call by TCRdb cannot be tested. The CDR3 sequence is 14 residues long. Germline CDR1 SNHLY, CDR2 FYNNEI.

The rearrangement joins TRBV11-3 to TRBJ1-2; the D call from TCRdb, TRBD1, cannot be confirmed without DNA. The CDR3 extends over 13 amino acids. Germline CDR1 SGHNT, CDR2 YENEEA. The CDR3 is CASSYRTGEGYTF. The full variable domain, its missing parts supplied by reference TRBV11-3 and TRBJ1-2, is EAGVVQSPRYKIIEKKQPVAFWCNPISGHNTLYWYLQNLGQGPELLIRYENEEAVDDSQLPKDRFSAERLKGVDSTLKIQPAELGDSAVYLCASSYRTGEGYTFGSGTRLTVV.

The V gene is TRBV30, the J gene TRBJ1-4; TCRdb indicates TRBD1, and absent DNA this call remains unverified. The CDR3 sequence is 13 residues long. The germline V gene has CDR1 GTSNPN and CDR2 SVGIG (reference sequence). This CDR3 reads CAWSAGGNEKLFF.

This chain uses TRBV3-1 with TRBJ2-3; the D call of TRBD2 rests on TCRdb alone, since no DNA is present to check it. There are 16 residues in the CDR3. The germline V gene has CDR1 LGHDT and CDR2 YNNKEL (reference sequence). CDR3 amino acids: CASSRPGLAGASAQYF.

The chain uses TRBV30 and TRBJ2-7; TCRdb returns TRBD1, unconfirmable since there is no DNA. The CDR3 contains 13 residues. Germline CDR1 GTSNPN, CDR2 SVGIG (reference sequence). CDR3 protein: CAWNTGVLFEQYF.

This chain uses TRBV14 with TRBJ1-1. Germline V gene data show CDR1 as SGHDN and CDR2 as FVKESK. This CDR3 comprises 12 residues. CDR3 sequence: CASSRRAGEAFF.

The V call is TRBV25-1, the J call TRBJ1-4. The germline V gene encodes CDR1 MGHDK and CDR2 SYGVNS. The CDR3 runs to 13 residues. The CDR3 spells CASRLHSNEKLFF. Supplemented by reference TRBV25-1 and TRBJ1-4, the full variable domain reads EADIYQTPRYLVIGTGKKITLECSQTMGHDKMYWYQQDPGMELHLIHYSYGVNSTEKGDLSSESTVSRIRTEHFPLTLESARPSHTSQYLCASRLHSNEKLFFGSGTQLSVL.

CDR3 amino acids: CATTRTSGIDNEQFF. V is TRBV2 and J is TRBJ2-1; the D call from TCRdb, TRBD2, cannot be confirmed without DNA. Per the germline V gene, CDR1 is SNHLY and CDR2 is FYNNEI. The CDR3 is made up of 15 amino acids.

The V gene is TRBV20-1, the J gene TRBJ2-3; TCRdb picks TRBD2, but there is no DNA to check that call. The length of the CDR3 is 16 residues. Germline V CDR1 and CDR2: DFQATT, SNEGSKA (reference sequence). The CDR3 sequence is CSARVESGSSTDTQYF.

The rearrangement uses TRBV4-3 and TRBJ2-2; with no DNA, the TCRdb D assignment of TRBD2 cannot be verified. The CDR3 consists of 18 residues. The germline V gene has CDR1 LGHNA and CDR2 YSLEER. The CDR3 is CASSQDLLAGGGTGELFF.

The V call is TRBV7-6, the J call TRBJ1-1; TCRdb lists TRBD1, though no DNA is available to test this call. CDR1 is SGHVS, CDR2 FNYEAQ, per germline. This CDR3 has 16 residues. CDR3 region: CASSSNPGQGEAEAFF.

The CDR3 reads CARSDRSTDTQYF. V is TRBV2 and J is TRBJ2-3; the D gene TCRdb calls, TRBD1, cannot be checked with no DNA. The CDR3 is 13 amino acids. Germline CDR1 is SNHLY and CDR2 is FYNNEI.

The V and J genes are TRBV25-1 and TRBJ2-3. There are 16 residues in the CDR3. Germline V gives CDR1 MGHDK, CDR2 SYGVNS. The CDR3 here is CASSDHQVAQTDTQYF.

This chain links TRBV10-1 with TRBJ2-2. CDR1 and CDR2 from the germline V gene are WNHNN and SYGVQD (reference sequence). This CDR3 has 13 amino acids. Here the CDR3 reads CASSVDLHGELFF.

The gene calls are TRBV12-3 or TRBV12-4 and TRBJ1-5; the D call of TRBD1 rests on TCRdb alone, since no DNA is present to check it. The CDR3 is made up of 14 amino acids. The CDR3 loop reads CASTSTGGNQPQHF.

This rearrangement joins TRBV5-1 to TRBJ2-5. The germline V gene has CDR1 SGHRS and CDR2 YFSETQ. CDR3 length: 12 residues. This chain's CDR3 is CASSIYQETQYF.

The chain recombines TRBV7-6 with TRBJ1-1; TCRdb picks TRBD1, but there is no DNA to check that call. The CDR3 has 16 amino acids. Germline V gene data show CDR1 as SGHVS and CDR2 as FNYEAQ. The CDR3 reads CASSLGSRGHPTEAFF. The full variable domain, in which reference TRBV7-6 and TRBJ1-1 provide the parts outside the CDR3, is GAGVSQSPRYKVTKRGQDVALRCDPISGHVSLYWYRQALGQGPEFLTYFNYEAQQDKSGLPNDRFSAERPEGSISTLTIQRTEQRDSAMYRCASSLGSRGHPTEAFFGQGTRLTVV.

This chain links TRBV19 with TRBJ2-1; TCRdb indicates TRBD1, and absent DNA this call remains unverified. This CDR3 is built from 15 residues. Germline-derived CDR1 and CDR2 are LNHDA and SQIVND (reference sequence). CDR3 loop: CASSIVGTGSNEQFF.

The rearrangement joins TRBV6-2 or TRBV6-3 to TRBJ2-7; TCRdb reports TRBD1, a call that lacks DNA to check it against. Germline CDR1 is MNHEY and CDR2 is SVGEGT. The CDR3 contains 14 residues. The CDR3 sequence: CASKRDGIPYEQYF.

The rearrangement uses TRBV7-9 and TRBJ1-1. The germline V gene encodes CDR1 SEHNR and CDR2 FQNEAQ (reference sequence). CDR3 length equals 16 residues. The CDR3 reads CASSFLAGRGNTEAFF.